This entry lists 22 T cell receptor beta chains sequenced from one sample in a study of blood T cell repertoires in COVID-19. TCRdb's table, derived via immunoSEQ multiplex PCR, lists solely in-frame clones and lacks some. The repertoire holds about 120,000 clones, with 82% as singletons. Material: peripheral blood. These receptors came from a human donor in a cohort sampled during active COVID-19.

This clone has a handful of counts. The V call is TRBV19, the J call TRBJ2-1; the match to TRBD1 covers 7 bases. The CDR3 loop spans 17 amino acids. Germline CDR1 and CDR2: LNHDA and SQIVND (reference sequence). V was pared by 3 bases and J by 6 bases, with 14 bases of the junction left unmatched. This CDR3 reads CASSMGIGQVLGNEQFF. CDR3 nucleotide sequence: TGTGCCAGTAGTATGGGGATAGGACAGGTCCTGGGCAATGAGCAGTTCTTC.

The chain carries TRBV5-5 and TRBJ2-5; D possibly corresponds to TRBD1 (6 bases). The germline V gene has CDR1 SGHKS and CDR2 YYEKEE (reference sequence). With 4 bases removed from V and 4 bases from J, the gap between germline ends came to 20 bases. The length of the CDR3 is 16 residues. CDR3 DNA: TGTGCCAGCAGCCGTGGGAACAGGGTGGCGGGAGAGACCCAGTACTTC. It codes for CASSRGNRVAGETQYF. Filled out from reference TRBV5-5 and TRBJ2-5, the complete variable domain reads DAGVTQSPTHLIKTRGQQVTLRCSPISGHKSVSWYQQVLGQGPQFIFQYYEKEERGRGNFPDRFSARQFPNYSSELNVNALLLGDSALYLCASSRGNRVAGETQYFGPGTRLLVL.

The chain couples TRBV6-6 to TRBJ2-7, with D possibly TRBD2 on 6 matching bases. V lost 4 bases to trimming and J lost 0 bases, with 10 bases between them. This CDR3 has 14 amino acids. Germline lookup yields CDR1 MNHNY and CDR2 SVGAGI (reference sequence). CDR3 sequence reads: CASSSPEGSYEQYF. The CDR3 DNA is TGTGCCAGCAGTTCTCCGGAGGGCTCCTACGAGCAGTACTTC.

As regards this clone: A junction end diverges from the germline sequence, so it may reflect a read error. The rearrangement links TRBV7-7 to TRBJ2-3; 11 bases are a match to TRBD1. The V gene's germline CDR1 is SSHAT and CDR2 FNYEAQ (reference sequence). The CDR3 covers 18 residues. Here the CDR3 DNA reads TGTGCTAGCAGCTTAACCCCTAGGGACAGGGGGGACACAGATACGCAGTATTTT. Amino acids: CASSLTPRDRGDTDTQYF. Filled out from reference TRBV7-7 and TRBJ2-3, the complete variable domain reads GAGVSQSPRYKVTKRGQDVTLRCDPISSHATLYWYQQALGQGPEFLTYFNYEAQPDKSGLPSDRFSAERPEGSISTLTIQRTEQRDSAMYRCASSLTPRDRGDTDTQYFGPGTRLTVL.

This chain connects TRBV2 to TRBJ1-5; 9 bases are a match to TRBD1. The V gene end was trimmed by 4 bases and the J gene end by 6 bases; junction bases not matched to a gene: 1. CDR3 length: 13 amino acids. Germline assignment: CDR1 SNHLY and CDR2 FYNNEI. The CDR3 DNA follows: TGTGCCAGCAGTGGACAGGGGGGTCAGCCCCAGCATTTT. Its translation is CASSGQGGQPQHF. Full variable domain (outside the CDR3, taken from reference TRBV2 and TRBJ1-5): EPEVTQTPSHQVTQMGQEVILRCVPISNHLYFYWYRQILGQKVEFLVSFYNNEISEKSEIFDDQFSVERPDGSNFTLKIRSTKLEDSAMYFCASSGQGGQPQHFGDGTRLSIL.

V and J are TRBV10-3 and TRBJ2-3; 8 bases agree with TRBD2. The ends lost 8 bases at V and 6 bases at J; junction bases unmatched: 13. Germline loops: CDR1 ENHRY, CDR2 SYGVKD. The CDR3 runs to 15 residues. CDR3: CAIRGAAGGPDTQYF. The CDR3 nucleotides read TGTGCCATCCGGGGGGCGGCGGGGGGCCCGGATACGCAGTATTTT.

The chain uses TRBV5-6 and TRBJ1-1, with 8 bases aligning to TRBD1. With V trimmed by 4 bases and J by 3 bases, 8 bases remained unmatched. This CDR3 is 15 amino acids long. Germline V gene data show CDR1 as SGHDT and CDR2 as YYEEEE. The CDR3 region is CASSGTGLGYTEAFF. As DNA, the CDR3 is TGTGCCAGCAGCGGGACAGGCCTTGGGTACACTGAAGCTTTCTTT. The full variable domain, with the rest looked up from reference TRBV5-6 and TRBJ1-1, is DAGVTQSPTHLIKTRGQQVTLRCSPKSGHDTVSWYQQALGQGPQFIFQYYEEEERQRGNFPDRFSGHQFPNYSSELNVNALLLGDSALYLCASSGTGLGYTEAFFGQGTRLTVV.

The V and J genes are TRBV18 and TRBJ2-1, with 9 bases identical to TRBD2. The length of the CDR3 is 16 residues. Germline V gene lookup returns CDR1 KGHSH and CDR2 LQKENI. Germline trimming cut 6 bases from V and 6 bases from J; bases unmatched to any gene: 12. The CDR3: CASSPTWGLASNEQFF. CDR3 nucleotide sequence: TGTGCCAGCTCGCCTACATGGGGACTAGCATCCAATGAGCAGTTCTTC.

V is TRBV2 and J is TRBJ2-7; perhaps TRBD1 as D (6 bases). Trimming pared 3 bases from V and 6 bases from J, leaving 12 bases between. The CDR3 extends over 13 amino acids. Looked up from germline, CDR1 is SNHLY and CDR2 is FYNNEI. The CDR3 spells CASSEDRTSEQYF. CDR3 bases: TGTGCCAGCAGTGAGGACAGAACCTCCGAGCAGTACTTC.

The J gene is TRBJ2-3, the V gene TRBV5-1, with 14 positions matching TRBD2. Germline lookup yields CDR1 SGHRS and CDR2 YFSETQ. The CDR3 covers 15 residues. Trimming took 3 bases from V and 6 from J; bases not matched to a gene: 3. In DNA form, the CDR3 reads TGCGCCAGCAGCTCGGGACTAGCGGGGGAGGATACGCAGTATTTT. It encodes CASSSGLAGEDTQYF.

The V call is TRBV19, the J call TRBJ1-1; D perhaps matches TRBD1 (5 bases). The CDR3 consists of 13 residues. CDR1 and CDR2 (germline): LNHDA, SQIVND (reference sequence). Trimming removed 6 bases at V and 1 base at J, with 9 bases between. The CDR3 is CASRGDRNTEAFF. The CDR3, as DNA: TGTGCCAGTAGAGGAGACAGGAACACTGAAGCTTTCTTT.

The chain joins TRBV7-2 to TRBJ2-1, with 8 bases identical to TRBD2. Germline assignment: CDR1 SGHTA and CDR2 FQGNSA. Trimming at V came to 3 bases and at J to 8 bases, leaving 9 bases not matched to a gene. The CDR3 consists of 15 residues. The CDR3 spells CASSLSGLAPHEQFF. As DNA, the CDR3 is TGTGCCAGCAGCTTGAGCGGACTAGCACCCCATGAGCAGTTCTTC.

This chain joins TRBV9 and TRBJ1-4; the D gene is possibly TRBD1 (5 bases). Germline lookup yields CDR1 SGDLS and CDR2 YYNGEE. The CDR3 extends over 13 amino acids. The V gene lost 3 bases and the J gene lost 13 bases, with 16 bases spanning the gap. The CDR3 spells CASSAGPLGALFF. CDR3 in DNA: TGTGCCAGCAGCGCAGGGCCCTTAGGTGCACTGTTTTTT. Complete variable domain (other parts from reference TRBV9 and TRBJ1-4): DSGVTQTPKHLITATGQRVTLRCSPRSGDLSVYWYQQSLDQGLQFLIQYYNGEERAKGNILERFSAQQFPDLHSELNLSSLELGDSALYFCASSAGPLGALFFGSGTQLSVL.

This chain uses TRBV7-2 with TRBJ2-1; possibly TRBD2 for D (6 bases). From germline, CDR1 is SGHTA and CDR2 FQGNSA. The V end was cut by 2 bases, the J end by 2 bases, with 16 bases between. This CDR3 comprises 17 residues. The CDR3 is CASSLMLTSRTYNEQFF. In nucleotides, the CDR3 is TGTGCCAGCAGCTTAATGTTAACTAGCCGCACCTACAATGAGCAGTTCTTC.

The rearrangement links TRBV2 to TRBJ2-6, with TRBD1 matching over 8 bases. Trimming took 7 bases from V and 4 from J; bases not matched to a gene: 6. The CDR3 extends over 15 amino acids. CDR1 is SNHLY and CDR2 is FYNNEI in the germline V gene. CDR3 in amino acids: CASNRDRTGANVLTF. The CDR3 DNA is TGTGCCAGCAACCGGGACAGGACAGGGGCCAACGTCCTGACTTTC.

The chain employs TRBV5-6 and TRBJ1-2, with a possible D match to TRBD1 (5 bases). This CDR3 region has 15 residues. V lost 0 bases and J lost 2, with 11 bases in between. From germline, CDR1 is SGHDT and CDR2 YYEEEE. The CDR3 here is CASSLALTGNYGYTF. For the CDR3, the DNA is TGTGCCAGCAGCTTGGCCCTAACAGGAAACTATGGCTACACCTTC.

The chain combines TRBV28 with TRBJ1-1, with D tentatively TRBD1 (5 bases). The V end was cut by 2 bases, the J end by 4 bases, with 8 bases between. The CDR3 runs to 13 residues. Looked up from germline, CDR1 is MDHEN and CDR2 is SYDVKM. CDR3 region: CASSLRGFTEAFF. The CDR3 nucleotides read TGTGCCAGCAGTTTAAGGGGTTTCACTGAAGCTTTCTTT.

V usage is TRBV4-3 and J usage is TRBJ1-1; a weak D match, TRBD1 (6 bases). This CDR3 contains 14 residues. The V end lost 3 bases, the J end lost 6 bases, and 14 bases lay between the germline ends. Germline values: CDR1 LGHNA, CDR2 YSLEER. In DNA form, the CDR3 reads TGCGCCAGCAGCCAGGGAACAGGGATGTCTGAAGCTTTCTTT. It yields the protein CASSQGTGMSEAFF.

The chain links TRBV6-6 to TRBJ2-7; 8 nucleotides line up with TRBD1. Germline trimming cut 2 bases from V and 0 bases from J; bases unmatched to any gene: 6. The CDR3 length is 16 residues. Germline assignment: CDR1 MNHNY and CDR2 SVGAGI (reference sequence). For the CDR3, the DNA is TGTGCCAGCAGTTACACCGACAGGGGCGTCTCCTACGAGCAGTACTTC. Its translation: CASSYTDRGVSYEQYF.

V and J are TRBV7-2 and TRBJ2-3; 15 nucleotides line up with TRBD2. V shed 8 bases, J shed 3 bases, and the junction held 9 bases outside the gene matches. This CDR3 spans 17 amino acids. Germline CDR1 and CDR2: SGHTA and FQGNSA. The CDR3 DNA follows: TGTGCCAGCGAAGGGACTAGCGGGGGGAGGCTGACAGATACGCAGTATTTT. This codes for CASEGTSGGRLTDTQYF.

In this sample, this clone turned up once. This chain uses TRBV10-1 with TRBJ2-1; D is perhaps TRBD2 (6 bases). V shed 0 bases and J shed 5 bases, with 17 bases lying between them. The germline CDR1 and CDR2 sequences are WNHNN and SYGVQD (reference sequence). This CDR3 contains 17 residues. CDR3 DNA: TGCGCCAGCAGTGAGTCCCGAGGCCGGGACTTACACAATGAGCAGTTCTTC. It encodes CASSESRGRDLHNEQFF.

This clone was detected a few times. CDR3 residues: CASSPIQGWNEQYF. In nucleotides, the CDR3 is TGTGCCAGCTCACCAATCCAGGGATGGAACGAGCAGTACTTC. The chain employs TRBV18 and TRBJ2-7, with D possibly being TRBD1 (5 bases). The CDR3 contains 14 residues. Germline CDR1 KGHSH, CDR2 LQKENI. Trimming shortened V by 2 bases and J by 5 bases, and 13 bases separated the two germline ends.